This T cell receptor (beta chain) was recorded in a study of T cell responses to AZD1222 COVID-19 vaccine. Study-wide points: Vaccine-associated CD4 TCRs spanned spike, dominant at 160-218 and 743-854. Reportedly, nearly half the spike-specific TCRs target unmutated variant regions.

Sequencing was performed with immunoSEQ multiplex PCR; in TCRdb, only in-frame clones are kept and a portion is missing. The table shows some 58,000 clones, with over 80% occurring only once. The V gene's germline CDR1 is MDHEN and CDR2 SYDVKM. The V and J ends lost 8 bases and 5 bases respectively, with 15 bases between them. The CDR3 runs 14 residues. About this clone itself: Its target is unknown.

The sequence came from an adult in good health. The J gene is TRBJ1-4, the V gene TRBV28; the D gene is possibly TRBD1 (5 bases). The sample consisted of peripheral blood, taken on day 0 of AZD1222 vaccination. CDR3 DNA sequence: TGTGCCAGCTTTGCAGGGCATCGGAATGAAAAACTGTTTTTT. It specifies CASFAGHRNEKLFF.